Following are 16 T cell receptor beta chains from one sample sequenced in a study of blood T cell repertoires in COVID-19. Data came from immunoSEQ multiplex PCR; TCRdb stores just in-frame clones and leaves some out. The data hold about 310,000 clones, with over 75% observed a single time. Sequencing was done on a sample of PBMCs or T cells enriched from blood (not recorded which). These receptors originate from a middle-aged woman who had recovered from COVID-19.

This clone was counted a few times. This chain joins TRBV6-6 and TRBJ2-3; D is unclear. This CDR3 region has 11 residues. V lost 7 bases and J 6 bases, leaving 8 bases between the germline ends. Germline lookup yields CDR1 MNHNY and CDR2 SVGAGI (reference sequence). The CDR3: CASTLVDTQYF. The CDR3 DNA sequence: TGTGCCAGCACCCTAGTGGATACGCAGTATTTT.

The chain recombines TRBV6-5 with TRBJ2-7; D gene uncertain. The CDR3 has 16 residues. V was trimmed by 0 bases and J by 5 bases, leaving 17 bases between them. Germline-derived CDR1 and CDR2 are MNHEY and SVGAGI. CDR3 in amino acids: CASSYSSDLSTHEQYF. As DNA, the CDR3 is TGTGCCAGCAGTTACTCGAGTGACCTATCGACTCACGAGCAGTACTTC.

This sequence joins TRBV5-4 and TRBJ2-3; D perhaps matches TRBD2 (6 bases). Germline CDR1 is SGHNT and CDR2 is YYREEE (reference sequence). This CDR3 region has 15 residues. Between the trimmed V and J ends, which lost 6 bases and 2 bases, there was a span of 16 bases. CDR3 loop: CASTQKTGVTDTQYF. Here the CDR3 DNA reads TGTGCCAGCACTCAAAAAACGGGGGTCACAGATACGCAGTATTTT. Looking up the rest from reference TRBV5-4 and TRBJ2-3 gives the full variable domain: ETGVTQSPTHLIKTRGQQVTLRCSSQSGHNTVSWYQQALGQGPQFIFQYYREEENGRGNFPPRFSGLQFPNYSSELNVNALELDDSALYLCASTQKTGVTDTQYFGPGTRLTVL.

This sequence joins TRBV6-5 and TRBJ2-2; 10 nucleotides match TRBD2. This CDR3 region has 12 residues. Trimming removed 6 bases from V and 11 bases from J; junction bases left unmatched: 3. Germline CDR1 is MNHEY and CDR2 is SVGAGI. The CDR3 DNA sequence: TGTGCCAGCAGACCACTAGCGGGAGAGCTGTTTTTT. Translating gives CASRPLAGELFF.

The chain links TRBV3-1 (or the pseudogene TRBV3-2) to TRBJ1-2; D may be TRBD1 (5 bases). CDR1 and CDR2 (germline): LGHDT, YNNKEL (reference sequence). This CDR3 has 14 residues. Between the trimmed V and J ends, which lost 1 base and 4 bases, there was a span of 10 bases. The CDR3 region is CASSQGTWTYGYTF. In nucleotides, the CDR3 is TGTGCCAGCAGCCAAGGGACATGGACCTATGGCTACACCTTC.

The V call is TRBV5-1, the J call TRBJ2-2; 16 bases line up with TRBD2. The trim removed 8 bases at V and 5 bases at J, leaving 9 bases unmatched. Germline CDR1 reads SGHRS; CDR2 reads YFSETQ. The CDR3 runs 17 residues. The CDR3 DNA reads as TGCGCCAGTCAAGCCGGGACTAGCGGGAGGGGAACCGGGGAGCTGTTTTTT. Protein sequence: CASQAGTSGRGTGELFF.

For the CDR3, the DNA is TGCAGCGTAGCCGGGACAGATTCCTACGAGCAGTACTTC. Protein product: CSVAGTDSYEQYF. The chain joins TRBV29-1 to TRBJ2-7, with 7 positions matching TRBD1. V dropped 6 bases and J dropped 1; count of bases not matched to a gene: 6. The CDR3 is made up of 13 amino acids. Germline-derived CDR1 and CDR2 are SQVTM and ANQGSEA.

The chain has TRBV9 and TRBJ2-1; D remains ambiguous. Germline lookup yields CDR1 SGDLS and CDR2 YYNGEE. V shed 2 bases and J shed 7 bases, with 13 bases lying between them. The CDR3 has 14 amino acids. CDR3 sequence (DNA): TGTGCCAGCAGCGTCGGCGGAGCGTGGAATGAGCAGTTCTTC. As protein: CASSVGGAWNEQFF.

The chain joins TRBV4-3 to TRBJ1-4; no clear D gene. The CDR3 is 16 amino acids. V was trimmed by 0 bases and J by 8 bases, leaving 16 bases between them. Per the germline V gene, CDR1 is LGHNA and CDR2 is YSLEER. In DNA, the CDR3 is TGCGCCAGCAGCCAAGATCACCGAGGGCTTGGAGAAAAACTGTTTTTT. Its protein product is CASSQDHRGLGEKLFF.

This chain joins TRBV14 and TRBJ1-2; tentatively, D is TRBD1 (6 bases). CDR1 and CDR2 (germline): SGHDN, FVKESK. Trimming took 4 bases from V and 6 from J, leaving 12 bases between them. This CDR3 is 13 amino acids long. The CDR3 DNA reads as TGTGCCAGCAGCCCCCAGGGGAGAAATGGCTACACCTTC. Protein sequence: CASSPQGRNGYTF.

This chain links TRBV10-1 with TRBJ2-7; D unclear. CDR1 WNHNN and CDR2 SYGVQD come from the germline V gene (reference sequence). V lost 0 bases to trimming and J lost 6 bases, with 15 bases between them. The CDR3 consists of 15 residues. The CDR3 DNA reads as TGCGCCAGCAGTGAGTCGTTTCGTAGCATATGCGAGCAGTACTTC. It yields the protein CASSESFRSICEQYF.

CDR3 amino acids: CASRPWTGAPYEQYF. DNA of the CDR3: TGTGCCAGCAGGCCATGGACAGGGGCACCCTACGAGCAGTACTTC. The chain combines TRBV6-5 with TRBJ2-7; 9 bases align to TRBD1. The V gene end was trimmed by 6 bases and the J gene end by 2 bases; junction bases not matched to a gene: 8. This CDR3 is 15 amino acids long. Germline CDR1 and CDR2: MNHEY and SVGAGI.

With respect to this clone: Sequence at one end of the junction differs from germline and may be a read error. The chain employs TRBV10-3 and TRBJ1-1; a possible D gene is TRBD1 (5 bases). This CDR3 contains 15 residues. Germline CDR1 ENHRY, CDR2 SYGVKD. CDR3 loop: CASRPFLGGTEASVF. CDR3 sequence (DNA): TGTGCCTCCCGTCCCTTTTTGGGCGGGACTGAGGCTTCAGTTTTT.

This clone appeared once. The chain links TRBV15 to TRBJ2-5, with 7 bases identical to TRBD2. V shed 0 bases and J 2 bases; nucleotides not matched to a gene: 6. Germline-derived CDR1 and CDR2 are LNHNV and YYDKDF (reference sequence). CDR3 length equals 16 residues. The CDR3 nucleotides are TGTGCCACCAGCAGAGACAGCGGGAACTTACAAGAGACCCAGTACTTC. As protein: CATSRDSGNLQETQYF.

CDR3 bases: TGTGCCAGCAGTGAATTTGGGGGCGACACTGAAGCTTTCTTT. It is translated as CASSEFGGDTEAFF. The V gene is TRBV25-1, the J gene TRBJ1-1; D might be TRBD1 (6 bases). The germline gives CDR1 MGHDK, CDR2 SYGVNS. The length of the CDR3 is 14 residues. V was pared by 1 base and J by 3 bases, with 9 bases between.

The chain employs TRBV24-1 and TRBJ2-1; 15 nucleotides agree with TRBD2. The V gene's germline CDR1 is KGHDR and CDR2 SFDVKD. V was pared by 4 bases and J by 8 bases, with 17 bases of the junction left unmatched. The CDR3 sequence is 20 residues long. In DNA form, the CDR3 reads TGTGCCACCAGTGAATCACCCAATTCCGGGACTAGCGGGAGGAGGGATGAGCAGTTCTTC. It yields the protein CATSESPNSGTSGRRDEQFF.